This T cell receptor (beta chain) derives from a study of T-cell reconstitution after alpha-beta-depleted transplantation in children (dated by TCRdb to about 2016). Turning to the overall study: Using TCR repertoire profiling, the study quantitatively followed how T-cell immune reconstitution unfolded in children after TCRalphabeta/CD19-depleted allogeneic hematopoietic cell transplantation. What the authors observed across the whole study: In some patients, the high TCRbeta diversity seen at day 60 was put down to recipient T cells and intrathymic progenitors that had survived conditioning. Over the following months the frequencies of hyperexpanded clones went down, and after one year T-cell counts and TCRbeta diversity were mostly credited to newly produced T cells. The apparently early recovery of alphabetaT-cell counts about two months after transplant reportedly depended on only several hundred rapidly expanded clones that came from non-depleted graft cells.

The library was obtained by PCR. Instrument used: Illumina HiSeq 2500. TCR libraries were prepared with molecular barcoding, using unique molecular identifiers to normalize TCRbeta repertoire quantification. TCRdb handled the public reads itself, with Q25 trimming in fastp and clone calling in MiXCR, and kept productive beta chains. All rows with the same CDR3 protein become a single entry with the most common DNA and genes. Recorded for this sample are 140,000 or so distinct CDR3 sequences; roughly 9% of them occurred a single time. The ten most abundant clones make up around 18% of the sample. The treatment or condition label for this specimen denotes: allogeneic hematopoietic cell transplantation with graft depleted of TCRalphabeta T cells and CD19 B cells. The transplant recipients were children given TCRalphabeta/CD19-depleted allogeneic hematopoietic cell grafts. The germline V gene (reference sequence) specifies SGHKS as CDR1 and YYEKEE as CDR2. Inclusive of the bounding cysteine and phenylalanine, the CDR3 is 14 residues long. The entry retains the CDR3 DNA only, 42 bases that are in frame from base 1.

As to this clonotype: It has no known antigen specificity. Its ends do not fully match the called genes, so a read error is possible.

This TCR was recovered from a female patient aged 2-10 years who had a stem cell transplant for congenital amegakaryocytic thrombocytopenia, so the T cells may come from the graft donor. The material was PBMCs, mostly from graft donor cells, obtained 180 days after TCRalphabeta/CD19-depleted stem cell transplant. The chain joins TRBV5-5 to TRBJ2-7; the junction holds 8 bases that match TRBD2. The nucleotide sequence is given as TGTGCCACCAGCCTCAGCGGGGGCTCTTACGAGCAGTACTTC. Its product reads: CATSLSGGSYEQYF.